This TCR beta chain is from a study of blood T cell repertoires in COVID-19. Study details: Spain, Italy and the United States supplied samples that represented acute and convalescent COVID-19.

The method was immunoSEQ multiplex PCR; TCRdb's version includes in-frame clones alone and lacks a portion of them. The sample consists of around 370,000 clones, about 87% of them appearing once. The V end was cut by 7 bases, the J end by 0 bases, with 12 bases between. Per germline, CDR1 SGHRS and CDR2 YFSETQ. The CDR3 contains 14 residues. Seattle's cohort entered during active infection and was followed longitudinally. Sequences were obtained from peripheral blood. The sequence derives from a woman aged 45-65 years with COVID-19, enrolled during active disease. This chain joins TRBV5-1 and TRBJ2-3; tentative D call: TRBD2 (5 bases). The CDR3 nucleotides read TGCGCCAGCGCCCCCCAGCGGAGCACAGATACGCAGTATTTT. Amino acid sequence: CASAPQRSTDTQYF.